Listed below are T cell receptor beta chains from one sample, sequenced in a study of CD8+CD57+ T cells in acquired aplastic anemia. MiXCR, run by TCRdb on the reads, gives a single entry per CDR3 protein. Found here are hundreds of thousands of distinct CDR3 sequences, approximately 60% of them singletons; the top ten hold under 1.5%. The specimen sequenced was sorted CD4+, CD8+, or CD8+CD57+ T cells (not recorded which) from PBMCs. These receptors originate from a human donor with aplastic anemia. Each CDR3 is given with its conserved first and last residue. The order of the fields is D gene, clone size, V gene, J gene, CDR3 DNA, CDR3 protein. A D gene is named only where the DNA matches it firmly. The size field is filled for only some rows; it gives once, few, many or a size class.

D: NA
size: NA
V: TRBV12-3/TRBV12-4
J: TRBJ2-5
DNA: TGTGCCAGCAGTTTGAGGTCAGGGCGACGAGAGACCCAGTACTTC
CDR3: CASSLRSGRRETQYF

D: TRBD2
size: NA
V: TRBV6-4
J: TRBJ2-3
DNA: TGTGCCAGCAGTGAGCAAACCCCCGGGACGGGGGGTTTCACAGATACGCAGTATTTT
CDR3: CASSEQTPGTGGFTDTQYF

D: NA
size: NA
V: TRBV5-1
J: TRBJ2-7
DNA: TGCGCCAGCAGCTTGGCCCGGAAGGGGGTCGTCTCCGAGCAGTACTTC
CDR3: CASSLARKGVVSEQYF

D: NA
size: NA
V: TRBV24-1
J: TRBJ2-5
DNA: TGTGCCACCAGCGAGCCTACCGCAGAGACCCAGTACTTC
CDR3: CATSEPTAETQYF

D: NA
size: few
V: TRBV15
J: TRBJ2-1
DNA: TGTGCCACCAGCCTGAACGTCAAGAATGAGCAGTTCTTC
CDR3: CATSLNVKNEQFF

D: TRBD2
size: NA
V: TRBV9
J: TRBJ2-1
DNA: TGTGCCAGCAGCTCGGGGGCTAGCGGGGGCCTCTACAATGAGCAGTTCTTC
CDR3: CASSSGASGGLYNEQFF

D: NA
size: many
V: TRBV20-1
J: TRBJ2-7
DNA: TGCAGTGCTAGGGGGGGGCCCTGGGAGCAGTACTTC
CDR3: CSARGGPWEQYF

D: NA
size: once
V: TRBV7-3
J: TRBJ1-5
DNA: TGTGCCAGCAGGAGGCAGGGCGATCAGCCCCAGCATTTT
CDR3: CASRRQGDQPQHF

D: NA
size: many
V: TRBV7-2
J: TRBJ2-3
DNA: TGTGCCAGCAGCTTAATGTCGCAGGGTGGCACAGATACGCAGTATTTT
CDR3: CASSLMSQGGTDTQYF

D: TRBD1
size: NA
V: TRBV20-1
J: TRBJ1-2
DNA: TGCAGTGCTAGGGACAGGGGCCGGGGGTATGGCTACACCTTC
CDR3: CSARDRGRGYGYTF

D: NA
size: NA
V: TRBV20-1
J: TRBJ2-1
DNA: TGCAGTGCTCCGAAGGGGACGATCAATGAGCAGTTCTTC
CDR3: CSAPKGTINEQFF

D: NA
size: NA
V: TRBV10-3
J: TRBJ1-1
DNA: TGTGCCGTCAGTGGAGCTCTGAACACTGAAGCTTTCTTT
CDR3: CAVSGALNTEAFF

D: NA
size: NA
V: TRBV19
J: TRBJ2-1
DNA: TGTGCCAGTAGTATAGGGCAGGGCGATGAGCAGTTCTTC
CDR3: CASSIGQGDEQFF

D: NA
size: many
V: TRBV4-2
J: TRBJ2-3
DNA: TGTGCCAGCAGCCAAGATTTACTAGTTCGGACAGATACGCAGTATTTT
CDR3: CASSQDLLVRTDTQYF

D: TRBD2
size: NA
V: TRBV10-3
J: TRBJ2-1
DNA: TGTGCCATCAGTGACGGACTAGCGGGGGGGCCCAATGAGCAGTTCTTC
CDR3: CAISDGLAGGPNEQFF

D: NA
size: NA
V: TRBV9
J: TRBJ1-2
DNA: TGTGCCAGCAGCGACAGCCATACAGGGACGAACTATGGCTACACCTTC
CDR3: CASSDSHTGTNYGYTF

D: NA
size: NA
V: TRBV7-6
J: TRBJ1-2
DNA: TGTGCCAGCAGCTTAGGACAGCGGAGACTTTCTGGAAACACCTTC
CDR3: CASSLGQRRLSGNTF

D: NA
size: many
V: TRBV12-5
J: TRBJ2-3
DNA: TGTGCTAGTGGTCGGGACCTGAGCACAGATACGCAGTATTTT
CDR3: CASGRDLSTDTQYF

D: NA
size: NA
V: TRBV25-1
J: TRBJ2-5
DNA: TGTGCCAGCAGTGAAGAAAACAGCCAAGAGACCCAGTACTTC
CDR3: CASSEENSQETQYF